This T cell receptor beta chain is drawn from a study of cytomegalovirus exposure and HLA in healthy donors. The donors were part of the validation cohort, which consisted of 120 subjects and was separate from the first cohort of under 850 subjects. The germline CDR1 and CDR2 sequences are SGHRS and YFSETQ. The CDR3 spans 15 residues. The ends were cut back, 4 bases at V and 5 bases at J, with 18 bases in the middle. Libraries were prepared by immunoSEQ multiplex PCR; TCRdb keeps only in-frame clonotypes and omits some of them. The sample consists of about 83,000 clones, 95% to 96% of them appearing once.

The sample taken for sequencing was PBMCs. The receptor was derived from a young woman in good health and CMV-seronegative. This chain links TRBV5-1 with TRBJ2-5; D unclear. As DNA, the CDR3 is TGCGCCAGCAGCGGCGGCGGCCTCATCAGTGAGACCCAGTACTTC. This encodes CASSGGGLISETQYF.